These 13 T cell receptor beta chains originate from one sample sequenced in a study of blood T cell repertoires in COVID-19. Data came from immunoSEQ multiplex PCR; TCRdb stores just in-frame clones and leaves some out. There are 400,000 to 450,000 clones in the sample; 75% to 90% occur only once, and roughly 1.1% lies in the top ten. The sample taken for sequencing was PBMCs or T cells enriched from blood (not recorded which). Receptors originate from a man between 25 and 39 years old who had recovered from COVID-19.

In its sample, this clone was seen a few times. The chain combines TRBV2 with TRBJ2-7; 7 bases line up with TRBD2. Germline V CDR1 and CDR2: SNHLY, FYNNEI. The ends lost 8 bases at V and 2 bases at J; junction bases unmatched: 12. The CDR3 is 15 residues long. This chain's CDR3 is CASRRAWGGTYEQYF. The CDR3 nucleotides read TGTGCCAGCCGACGCGCCTGGGGGGGGACCTACGAGCAGTACTTC.

DNA of the CDR3: TGTGCCTGGAGTGTCTCTATCGCGGCTGAAGCTTTCTTT. It translates to CAWSVSIAAEAFF. The chain couples TRBV30 to TRBJ1-1; D unresolved. The CDR3 runs to 13 residues. CDR1 is GTSNPN and CDR2 is SVGIG in the germline V gene (reference sequence). Trimming took off 0 bases at V and 6 bases at J, with 11 bases between the two ends. Full variable domain (remainder filled in from reference TRBV30 and TRBJ1-1): SQTIHQWPATLVQPVGSPLSLECTVEGTSNPNLYWYRQAAGRGLQLLFYSVGIGQISSEVPQNLSASRPQDRQFILSSKKLLLSDSGFYLCAWSVSIAAEAFFGQGTRLTVV.

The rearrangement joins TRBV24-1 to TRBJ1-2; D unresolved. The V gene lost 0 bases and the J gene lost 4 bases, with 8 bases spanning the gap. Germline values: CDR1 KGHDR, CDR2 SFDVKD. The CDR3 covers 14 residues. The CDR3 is CATSDLYSSYGYTF. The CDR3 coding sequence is TGTGCCACCAGTGATTTGTACAGCTCCTATGGCTACACCTTC.

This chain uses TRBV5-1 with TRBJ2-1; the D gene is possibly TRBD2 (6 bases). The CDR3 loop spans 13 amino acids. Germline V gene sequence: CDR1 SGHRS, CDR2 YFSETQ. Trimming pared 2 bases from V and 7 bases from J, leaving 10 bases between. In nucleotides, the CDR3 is TGCGCCAGCAGCTTACGCGGGGTAAATGAGCAGTTCTTC. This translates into CASSLRGVNEQFF.

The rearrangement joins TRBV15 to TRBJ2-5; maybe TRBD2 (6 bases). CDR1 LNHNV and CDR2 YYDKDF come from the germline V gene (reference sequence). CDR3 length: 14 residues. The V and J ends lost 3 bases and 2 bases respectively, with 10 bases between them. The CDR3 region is CATSSTEGQETQYF. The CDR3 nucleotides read TGTGCCACCAGCAGCACGGAGGGGCAAGAGACCCAGTACTTC.

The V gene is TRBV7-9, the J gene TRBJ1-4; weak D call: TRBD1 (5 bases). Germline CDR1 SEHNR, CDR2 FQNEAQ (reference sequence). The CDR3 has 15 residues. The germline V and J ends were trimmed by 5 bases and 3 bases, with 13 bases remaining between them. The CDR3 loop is CASSTQTESNEKLFF. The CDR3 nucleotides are TGTGCCAGCAGCACCCAGACAGAGTCTAATGAAAAACTGTTTTTT.

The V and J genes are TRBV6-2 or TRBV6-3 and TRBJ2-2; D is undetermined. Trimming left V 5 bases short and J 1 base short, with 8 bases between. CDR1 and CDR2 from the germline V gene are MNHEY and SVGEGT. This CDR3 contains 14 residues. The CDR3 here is CASSRAGNTGELFF. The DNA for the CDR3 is TGTGCCAGCAGTAGAGCCGGGAACACCGGGGAGCTGTTTTTT.

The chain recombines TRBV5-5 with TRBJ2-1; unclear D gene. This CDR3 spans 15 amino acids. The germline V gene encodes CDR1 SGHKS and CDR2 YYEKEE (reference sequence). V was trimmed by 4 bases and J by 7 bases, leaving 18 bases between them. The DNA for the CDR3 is TGTGCCAGCAGCGAACTCCCGAACCTTCGGAATGAGCAGTTCTTC. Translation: CASSELPNLRNEQFF.

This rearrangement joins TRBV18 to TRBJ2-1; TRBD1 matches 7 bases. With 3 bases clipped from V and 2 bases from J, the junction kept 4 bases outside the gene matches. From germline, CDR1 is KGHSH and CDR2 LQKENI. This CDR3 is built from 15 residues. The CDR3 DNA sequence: TGTGCCAGCTCACCGACAGGGTCCCCCTACAATGAGCAGTTCTTC. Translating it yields CASSPTGSPYNEQFF.

As DNA, the CDR3 is TGTGCCAGCAGCTTGAACAGGGGCAACGAGCAGTACTTC. It codes for CASSLNRGNEQYF. J is TRBJ2-7 and V is TRBV5-6; 7 bases are a match to TRBD1. With V trimmed by 1 base and J by 5 bases, 3 bases remained unmatched. The CDR3 is made up of 13 amino acids. In germline, CDR1 is SGHDT, CDR2 YYEEEE.

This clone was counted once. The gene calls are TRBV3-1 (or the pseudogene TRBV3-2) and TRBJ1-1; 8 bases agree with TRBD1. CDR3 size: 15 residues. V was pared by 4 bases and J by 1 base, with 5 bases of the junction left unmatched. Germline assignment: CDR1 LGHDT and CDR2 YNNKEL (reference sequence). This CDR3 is CASSPTDRENTEAFF. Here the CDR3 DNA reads TGTGCCAGCAGCCCCACGGACAGGGAGAACACTGAAGCTTTCTTT.

This CDR3 reads CAISGLAGNEQFF. The CDR3, as DNA: TGTGCCATCAGTGGTCTAGCGGGAAATGAGCAGTTCTTC. The rearrangement uses TRBV10-3 and TRBJ2-1, with 9 bases fitting TRBD2. The V and J ends lost 4 bases and 7 bases, in that order; junction bases with no gene match: 2. Looked up from germline, CDR1 is ENHRY and CDR2 is SYGVKD. The CDR3 has 13 residues.

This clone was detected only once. For the CDR3, the DNA is TGTGCCAGCAGCTTGGTGGACAGGGTCTCCGGCGAGCAGTACTTC. Its protein is CASSLVDRVSGEQYF. The V gene is TRBV5-6, the J gene TRBJ2-7, with 8 bases that match TRBD1. The CDR3 contains 15 residues. The trim removed 0 bases at V and 6 bases at J, leaving 8 bases unmatched. From germline, CDR1 is SGHDT and CDR2 YYEEEE.